Listed below are T cell receptor beta chains from one sample, sequenced in a study of response to subunit inactivated influenza vaccine. From the RT-PCR reads, TCRdb called clonotypes with MiXCR, one entry per CDR3 protein. The repertoire holds 530,000 or so distinct CDR3 sequences, with 25% as singletons. The sample was CD4+ T cells sorted from PBMCs, taken roughly 5 days after vaccination. The receptors were sampled from a middle-aged man who received an inactivated influenza vaccine. CDR3s include the opening cysteine and the closing phenylalanine or tryptophan. A D gene is named only where the DNA matches it firmly. Some rows mark clone size as missing; the rest say once, few, many or name a class of expanded clone.

TRBV7-2,-,TRBJ1-5,many,TGTGCCAGCAGCTGGACCTTGGGGAGCAATCAGCCCCAGCATTTT,CASSWTLGSNQPQHF
TRBV6-5,-,TRBJ2-3,few,TGTGCCAGCAGTTACTCGACGCGGGGGCTCTATACGCAGTATTTT,CASSYSTRGLYTQYF
TRBV5-1,TRBD2,TRBJ2-1,-,TGCGCCAGCAGCATAGGGACTAGCAGGACCTACAATGAGCAGTTCTTC,CASSIGTSRTYNEQFF
TRBV7-9,TRBD1,TRBJ2-1,-,TGTGCCAGCAGCCCCCCAGGGACAGGGAGGAATGAGCAGTTCTTC,CASSPPGTGRNEQFF
TRBV7-3,-,TRBJ2-5,once,TGTGCCAGCAGCTTAACGGAGGGAAGGACCCAGTACTTC,CASSLTEGRTQYF
TRBV12-3/TRBV12-4,-,TRBJ2-2,-,TGTGCCAGCAGCCGGAGACAGTGGGGCACCGGGGAGCTGTTTTTT,CASSRRQWGTGELFF
TRBV20-1,TRBD2,TRBJ2-2,-,TGCAGTGCTAGAGATCCCCTAGCGGGAGGCGGCGGGGAGCTGTTTTTT,CSARDPLAGGGGELFF
TRBV20-1,-,TRBJ1-1,-,TGCAGTGCTAGATCCTCATGGACTGAAGCTTTCTTT,CSARSSWTEAFF
TRBV5-6,-,TRBJ2-4,few,TGTGCCAGCAGGGCGAAGGTTACAGGGATGGCCAAAAACATTCAGTACTTC,CASRAKVTGMAKNIQYF
TRBV28,-,TRBJ1-4,-,TGTGCCAGCAGCTCGGGACTCAATGAAAAACTGTTTTTT,CASSSGLNEKLFF
TRBV4-1,-,TRBJ1-2,-,TGCGCCAGCAGCCCCGGGAGGGGCGCATGGGTTGGCTACACCTTC,CASSPGRGAWVGYTF
TRBV5-6,TRBD2,TRBJ2-5,-,TGTGCCAGCAGCCCGGGACTAGCGGTAGGGGTGACCCAGTACTTC,CASSPGLAVGVTQYF
TRBV12-5,-,TRBJ2-1,-,TGTGCTAGTGGTTCGGATGGCGGCTACAATGAGCAGTTCTTC,CASGSDGGYNEQFF
TRBV24-1,-,TRBJ2-2,few,TGTGCCACCAGTGACCCCGCCTGGGCCGGGGAGCTGTTTTTT,CATSDPAWAGELFF
TRBV11-1,-,TRBJ2-1,-,TGTGCCAGCAGCTTAGTCGCACGGGGGAAGGTCCCCTACAATGAGCAGTTCTTC,CASSLVARGKVPYNEQFF
TRBV6-2/TRBV6-3,-,TRBJ1-1,-,TGTGCCAGCAGTCTGAACGGGGACGAAGCTTTCTTT,CASSLNGDEAFF
TRBV10-3,TRBD1,TRBJ1-6,-,TGTGCCATCAGTGCGGGACAGGAGACCTATAATTCACCCCTCCACTTT,CAISAGQETYNSPLHF
TRBV7-9,-,TRBJ2-7,once,TGTGCCAGCAGCCCAACAGGGCGTTACTACGAGCAGTACTTC,CASSPTGRYYEQYF
TRBV2,TRBD1,TRBJ2-5,-,TGTGCCAGCATCAAGGGGGACAGGGGAGAGACCCAGTACTTC,CASIKGDRGETQYF
TRBV23-1,-,TRBJ2-7,few,TGCGCCAGCAGTCAGCTACCTCTCAAGCGGGCCACCTACGAGCAGTACTTC,CASSQLPLKRATYEQYF
TRBV11-2,-,TRBJ2-3,few,TGTGCCAGCAGCCCCCGCCTTGGCACAGATACGCAGTATTTT,CASSPRLGTDTQYF
TRBV20-1,-,TRBJ2-1,-,TGCAGTGCTAGCCCCCCTCGGGCCCCAAGGAAGTTCTTC,CSASPPRAPRKFF
TRBV6-2/TRBV6-3,TRBD1,TRBJ1-6,-,TGTGCCAGCCAAACCGGGACAGCCCTCCACTTT,CASQTGTALHF
TRBV5-1,TRBD2,TRBJ2-1,few,TGCGCCAGCAGCTCGTTAGCGGGAGGGCTATTAAATGAGCAGTTCTTC,CASSSLAGGLLNEQFF
TRBV4-2,-,TRBJ1-4,-,TGTGCCAGCAGCCAAGAAGACCGGGAAAAACTGTTTTTT,CASSQEDREKLFF
TRBV20-1,TRBD2,TRBJ2-7,few,TGCAGTGCTACAACTAGCGGGGGGCCCCGTTTATTTCGCGAGCAGTACTTC,CSATTSGGPRLFREQYF
TRBV4-3,-,TRBJ2-3,few,TGCGCCAGCAGCCTTTCCTTGCGGGGCACAGATACGCAGTATTTT,CASSLSLRGTDTQYF
TRBV29-1,TRBD1,TRBJ2-7,few,TGCAGCGGGGGGACAGGTGGTCGCGAGCAGTACTTC,CSGGTGGREQYF
TRBV6-2/TRBV6-3,-,TRBJ1-1,-,TGTGCCAGCAGTTACTGGACCCCGATGAACACTGAAGCTTTCTTT,CASSYWTPMNTEAFF
TRBV13,-,TRBJ1-5,-,TGTGCCAGCAGCTTAGGGCCCCTCCCCCAGCATTTT,CASSLGPLPQHF
TRBV4-2,-,TRBJ2-2,-,TGTGCCAGCAGCCAATCGCGGTACACCGGGGAGCTGTTTTTT,CASSQSRYTGELFF
TRBV6-2/TRBV6-3,TRBD1,TRBJ2-1,-,TGTGCCAGCAGTTACTCGAAGGGCAGGGGGCGTAATGAGCAGTTCTTC,CASSYSKGRGRNEQFF
TRBV7-2,TRBD2,TRBJ2-1,-,TGTGCCAGCAGATTTAGCGGGTCCTCCTACAATGAGCAGTTCTTC,CASRFSGSSYNEQFF
TRBV7-2,TRBD2,TRBJ2-3,few,TGTGCCAGCAGCTCCCATAGCGGGACCGGCACAGATACGCAGTATTTT,CASSSHSGTGTDTQYF
TRBV7-9,-,TRBJ1-2,few,TGTGCCAGCAGCTTTCGGGACGGCAACTATGGCTACACCTTC,CASSFRDGNYGYTF
TRBV7-8,TRBD2,TRBJ2-3,few,TGTGCCAGCAGCTCTAGCTGGTTAGCGGGGAGCACAGATACGCAGTATTTT,CASSSSWLAGSTDTQYF
TRBV3-1,TRBD1,TRBJ2-7,-,TGTGCCAGCAGCCAAGCGACAGGGTCAGACGAGCAGTACTTC,CASSQATGSDEQYF
TRBV20-1,TRBD1,TRBJ2-1,-,TGCAGTGCTAGCGGGACAGGGGGCTTTAATGAGCAGTTCTTC,CSASGTGGFNEQFF
TRBV7-9,TRBD2,TRBJ2-7,-,TGTGCCAGCAGCTTAGTTCTCGGTGGGACTACCTACGAGCAGTACTTC,CASSLVLGGTTYEQYF